This TCR beta chain derives from a study of patients and donors after allogeneic stem cell transplantation. Using its own MiXCR run on the RT-PCR reads, TCRdb lists one record per CDR3 protein. The repertoire holds around 900 distinct CDR3 sequences, with 35% to 50% as singletons. This clonotype was seen only a few times. V was trimmed by 1 base and J by 6 bases, leaving 11 bases between them. CDR1 and CDR2 (germline): SGHRS, YFSETQ. This CDR3 region has 14 residues. The source of this sequence is a human donor who was either an allogeneic HSCT recipient or a stem cell or donor lymphocyte infusion donor (not recorded which). It is not recorded whose cells these are; they may come from a transplant donor. The gene calls are TRBV5-1 and TRBJ2-1, with D possibly being TRBD2 (5 bases). The specimen sequenced was blood, either unsorted or a sorted T cell fraction (not recorded which). This CDR3 reads CASSLTTGSNEQFF. The CDR3 nucleotides read TGCGCCAGCAGCTTGACTACTGGGAGCAATGAGCAGTTCTTC.